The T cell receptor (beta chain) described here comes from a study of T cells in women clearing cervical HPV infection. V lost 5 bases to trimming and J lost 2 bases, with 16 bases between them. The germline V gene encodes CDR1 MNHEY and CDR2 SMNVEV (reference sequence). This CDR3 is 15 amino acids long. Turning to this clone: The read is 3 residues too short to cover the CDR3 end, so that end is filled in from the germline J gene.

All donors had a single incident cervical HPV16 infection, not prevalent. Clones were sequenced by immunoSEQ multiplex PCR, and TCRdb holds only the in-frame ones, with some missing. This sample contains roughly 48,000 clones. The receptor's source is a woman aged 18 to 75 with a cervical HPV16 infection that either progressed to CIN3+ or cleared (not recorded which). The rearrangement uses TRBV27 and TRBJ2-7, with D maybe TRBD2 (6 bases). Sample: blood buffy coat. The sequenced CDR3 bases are TGTGCCAGCAGTATCGGTAGCGGAAAACCCTACGAG. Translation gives CASSIGSGKPYE. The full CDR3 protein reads CASSIGSGKPYEQYF.